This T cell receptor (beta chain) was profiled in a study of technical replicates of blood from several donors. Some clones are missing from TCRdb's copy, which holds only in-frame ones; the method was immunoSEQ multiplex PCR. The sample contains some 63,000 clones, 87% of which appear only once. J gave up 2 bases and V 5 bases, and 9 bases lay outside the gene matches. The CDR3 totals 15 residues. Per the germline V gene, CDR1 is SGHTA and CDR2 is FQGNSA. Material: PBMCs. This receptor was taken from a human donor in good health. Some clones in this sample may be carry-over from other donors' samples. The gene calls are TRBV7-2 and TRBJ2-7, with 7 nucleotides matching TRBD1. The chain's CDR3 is CASSLHLTGTYEQYF. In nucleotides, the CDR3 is TGTGCCAGCAGCCTACATTTGACAGGGACCTACGAGCAGTACTTC.